Below, 17 T cell receptor beta chains from the same sample are listed, as sequenced in a study of T cells in Graves' hyperthyroidism and ophthalmopathy (dated by TCRdb to 2018 to 2020). The library was generated by multiplex PCR. Instrument on record: Illumina HiSeq 2000. The TCR beta CDR3 regions were amplified from RNA transcripts. A first-round RT-PCR of the TCR CDR3 used the HTBI primer set with the Qiagen OneStep RT-PCR kit. The raw public data were reprocessed by TCRdb itself: fastp quality trimming at Q25, MiXCR clonotype calling, in-frame beta chains only. Rows matching on CDR3 protein sequence are summarized as one entry with the most common DNA and genes. The sample table holds about 640,000 distinct CDR3 sequences, of which around 15% were seen once. The leading ten clones occupy under 15% of the sample. Sequenced: blood. The receptors were gathered from a woman in her fifties or sixties with Graves' ophthalmopathy.

This chain uses TRBV19 with TRBJ2-7; D not resolved. Germline lookup yields CDR1 LNHDA and CDR2 SQIVND (reference sequence). The CDR3 length is 14 residues. Trimming removed 3 bases at V and 2 bases at J, with 11 bases between. CDR3 nucleotides: TGTGCCAGTAGTATTACGGACGGGCCCTACGAGCAGTACTTC. It translates to CASSITDGPYEQYF.

The table lists this clonotype with many counts. V and J are TRBV30 and TRBJ2-1; tentatively, D is TRBD1 or TRBD2 (5 bases each). V dropped 2 bases and J dropped 5 bases, with 19 bases sitting between them. The CDR3 runs to 16 residues. The V gene's germline CDR1 is GTSNPN and CDR2 SVGIG (reference sequence). The CDR3 nucleotides are TGTGCCTGGAGTACCCCGGGGCAGCTAAAGGACAATGAGCAGTTCTTC. Protein sequence: CAWSTPGQLKDNEQFF. Drawing the rest from reference TRBV30 and TRBJ2-1, the complete variable domain is SQTIHQWPATLVQPVGSPLSLECTVEGTSNPNLYWYRQAAGRGLQLLFYSVGIGQISSEVPQNLSASRPQDRQFILSSKKLLLSDSGFYLCAWSTPGQLKDNEQFFGPGTRLTVL.

There are a few counts of this clonotype. This may stem from a read error, because a much larger clone lies one nucleotide away. The chain recombines TRBV5-1 with TRBJ2-7, with D hard to call. V dropped 0 bases and J dropped 6 bases, with 7 bases sitting between them. The germline V gene has CDR1 SGHRS and CDR2 YFSETQ. The CDR3 covers 12 residues. Here the CDR3 DNA reads TGCGCCAGCAGCTTGGAATTGGGCGAGCAGTACTTC. Translation gives CASSLELGEQYF.

The V gene is TRBV9, the J gene TRBJ1-4; no reliable D call. The CDR3 loop spans 15 amino acids. Per the germline V gene, CDR1 is SGDLS and CDR2 is YYNGEE. Trimming took 0 bases from V and 3 from J, leaving 9 bases between them. The CDR3 region has the DNA TGTGCCAGCAGCGTAGCTAAAGGGTCTAATGAAAAACTGTTTTTT. Protein: CASSVAKGSNEKLFF.

This clonotype was counted ten times or more. CDR3 DNA: TGTGCCAGCAGCGTAGGAGTAGCGGGAGGGCCCTACGAGCAGTACTTC. Encoded protein: CASSVGVAGGPYEQYF. V and J are TRBV9 and TRBJ2-7; 11 nucleotides align to TRBD2. CDR1 is SGDLS and CDR2 is YYNGEE in the germline V gene. This CDR3 comprises 16 residues. V lost 0 bases, J lost 2 bases, and 4 bases stayed unmatched.

This clonotype was observed many times. This sequence joins TRBV2 and TRBJ1-1; 8 nucleotides align to TRBD1. Germline-derived CDR1 and CDR2 are SNHLY and FYNNEI. Trimming at V came to 1 base and at J to 1 base, leaving 5 bases not matched to a gene. The CDR3 runs to 16 residues. The CDR3 sequence is CASSEETGVTNTEAFF. The DNA of the CDR3 is TGTGCCAGCAGTGAAGAGACAGGGGTTACGAACACTGAAGCTTTCTTT.

In this sample, this clonotype turned up a few times. V gene TRBV12-3 or TRBV12-4 combines with J gene TRBJ1-5; 8 positions match TRBD1. The CDR3 loop spans 16 amino acids. V shed 3 bases, J shed 6 bases, and the junction held 10 bases outside the gene matches. The CDR3 DNA follows: TGTGCCAGCAGTTTTCGTTCAGGGGGCATCGGTCAGCCCCAGCATTTT. Residues: CASSFRSGGIGQPQHF.

This clonotype was found once. This could be a read error, since a much larger clone is one nucleotide away. The chain combines TRBV20-1 with TRBJ2-5; the D is unclear. Germline lookup yields CDR1 DFQATT and CDR2 SNEGSKA (reference sequence). V shed 0 bases and J shed 5 bases, with 13 bases lying between them. The CDR3 consists of 14 residues. CDR3 in DNA: TGCAGTGCTAGAGATTTGCGAAGGTCGGAGACCCAGTACTTC. This encodes CSARDLRRSETQYF.

This clonotype was recorded many times. The rearrangement joins TRBV30 to TRBJ2-7, with D tentatively TRBD2 (5 bases). Trimming took off 0 bases at V and 0 bases at J, with 9 bases between the two ends. The V gene's germline CDR1 is GTSNPN and CDR2 SVGIG (reference sequence). The CDR3 runs to 14 residues. CDR3 region: CAWSVSGFSYEQYF. The DNA for the CDR3 is TGTGCCTGGAGTGTATCGGGGTTCTCCTACGAGCAGTACTTC.

At least ten counts were recorded for this clonotype. The V call is TRBV7-6, the J call TRBJ2-7; D is unresolved. This CDR3 comprises 13 residues. The V and J ends lost 1 base and 2 bases respectively, with 6 bases between them. Germline V gene lookup returns CDR1 SGHVS and CDR2 FNYEAQ. CDR3 loop: CASSLGITYEQYF. The CDR3 DNA sequence: TGTGCCAGCAGCTTAGGGATCACCTACGAGCAGTACTTC.

This clonotype showed up many times. The V gene is TRBV29-1, the J gene TRBJ1-1; the match to TRBD1 covers 8 bases. Looked up from germline, CDR1 is SQVTM and CDR2 is ANQGSEA. The CDR3 loop spans 12 amino acids. V lost 5 bases to trimming and J lost 6 bases; unmatched junction nucleotides: 5. DNA of the CDR3: TGCAGCGTTAGGCGGACAGGGCCTGAAGCTTTCTTT. This gives the protein CSVRRTGPEAFF.

The chain has TRBV27 and TRBJ1-1, with 7 bases that match TRBD1. Germline loops: CDR1 MNHEY, CDR2 SMNVEV (reference sequence). The CDR3 covers 15 residues. After removal of 3 bases from V and 3 bases from J, the junction contained 7 bases not matched to a gene. The CDR3 is CASSFSTGIYTEAFF. The CDR3 DNA follows: TGTGCCAGCAGTTTTTCGACAGGGATTTACACTGAAGCTTTCTTT.

The chain employs TRBV10-3 and TRBJ1-4, with D tentatively TRBD1 (6 bases). The germline V gene encodes CDR1 ENHRY and CDR2 SYGVKD. Deletions cut 6 bases from V and 8 bases from J, with 13 bases between. The CDR3 has 13 residues. This chain's CDR3 is CAIRGGPGEKLFF. The CDR3 DNA sequence: TGTGCCATCAGAGGGGGACCGGGGGAAAAACTGTTTTTT.

J is TRBJ2-5 and V is TRBV5-1; D unresolved. Trimming removed 0 bases from V and 5 bases from J, with 14 bases in between. CDR3 length: 15 residues. From germline, CDR1 is SGHRS and CDR2 YFSETQ. The CDR3, as DNA: TGCGCCAGCAGCTTGGGCTCCCCTGCCCGGGAGACCCAGTACTTC. It is translated as CASSLGSPARETQYF.

This clonotype has a handful of counts. This chain links TRBV27 with TRBJ1-1, with D tentatively TRBD1 (6 bases). V was clipped by 6 bases and J by 4 bases, with 15 bases between them. This CDR3 region has 14 residues. Germline CDR1 and CDR2: MNHEY and SMNVEV (reference sequence). The CDR3 reads CASSSPPRGTEAFF. The CDR3 DNA follows: TGTGCCAGCAGCTCCCCCCCCAGGGGCACTGAAGCTTTCTTT.

This clonotype was counted at least ten times. The V and J genes are TRBV15 and TRBJ2-7; D gene uncertain. The V gene's germline CDR1 is LNHNV and CDR2 YYDKDF (reference sequence). Trimming removed 1 base at V and 3 bases at J, with 10 bases between. The CDR3 extends over 14 amino acids. DNA for the CDR3: TGTGCCACCAGCAGAGGTATGGGAAACTACGAGCAGTACTTC. As protein: CATSRGMGNYEQYF.

At least ten counts were recorded for this clonotype. The rearrangement links TRBV7-8 to TRBJ2-3, with 10 positions matching TRBD2. The CDR3 runs to 17 residues. J lost 5 bases, V lost 4 bases, and 12 bases had no gene match. The V gene's germline CDR1 is SGHVS and CDR2 FQNEAQ. The CDR3 is CASSYSRLAGVGDTQYF. The CDR3 nucleotides are TGTGCCAGCAGCTACTCGAGGCTAGCGGGAGTGGGAGATACGCAGTATTTT.